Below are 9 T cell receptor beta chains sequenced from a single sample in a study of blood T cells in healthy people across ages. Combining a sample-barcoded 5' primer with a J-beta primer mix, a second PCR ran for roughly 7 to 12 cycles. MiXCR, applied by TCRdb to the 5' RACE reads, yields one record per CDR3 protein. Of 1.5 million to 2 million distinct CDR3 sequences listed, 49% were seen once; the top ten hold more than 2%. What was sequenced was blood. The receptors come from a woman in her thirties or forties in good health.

This CDR3 is CAISGPPIQGALTDTQYF. The DNA for the CDR3 is TGTGCCATCAGTGGCCCACCAATACAGGGGGCGCTGACAGATACGCAGTATTTT. This chain links TRBV10-3 with TRBJ2-3; 9 bases are a match to TRBD1. Germline loops: CDR1 ENHRY, CDR2 SYGVKD. V dropped 4 bases and J dropped 3; count of bases not matched to a gene: 14. The length of the CDR3 is 18 residues.

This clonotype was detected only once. In DNA, the CDR3 is TGTGCCAGCAGCAACGCTGAATTACAGGGAAACGAGCAGTACTTC. Its protein product is CASSNAELQGNEQYF. The rearrangement uses TRBV6-2 or TRBV6-3 and TRBJ2-5, with D perhaps matching TRBD1 (6 bases). TRBJ2-7 matches the DNA end more closely, so the J call is doubtful. This CDR3 has 15 amino acids. From germline, CDR1 is MNHEY and CDR2 SVGEGT.

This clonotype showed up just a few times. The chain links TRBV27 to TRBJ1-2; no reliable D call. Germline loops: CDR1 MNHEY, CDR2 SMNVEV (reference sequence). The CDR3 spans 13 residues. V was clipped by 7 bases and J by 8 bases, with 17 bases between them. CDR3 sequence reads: CASTRNDLEGYTF. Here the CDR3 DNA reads TGTGCCAGCACCCGGAATGACCTGGAGGGCTACACCTTC.

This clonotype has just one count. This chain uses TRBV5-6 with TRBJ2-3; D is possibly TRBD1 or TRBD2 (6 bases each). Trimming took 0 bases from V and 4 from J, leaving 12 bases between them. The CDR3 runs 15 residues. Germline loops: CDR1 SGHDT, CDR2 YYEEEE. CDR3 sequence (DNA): TGTGCCAGCAGCTTGGTAAGGGGGGACTCAGATACGCAGTATTTT. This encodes CASSLVRGDSDTQYF.

The CDR3 DNA reads as TGTGCCAGCAGTTACCGGGACAACAATGAGCAGTTCTTC. Translated, it gives CASSYRDNNEQFF. V and J are TRBV6-6 and TRBJ2-1, with D maybe TRBD1 (6 bases). Germline-derived CDR1 and CDR2 are MNHNY and SVGAGI (reference sequence). The V end was cut by 2 bases, the J end by 5 bases, with 7 bases between. The CDR3 loop spans 13 amino acids.

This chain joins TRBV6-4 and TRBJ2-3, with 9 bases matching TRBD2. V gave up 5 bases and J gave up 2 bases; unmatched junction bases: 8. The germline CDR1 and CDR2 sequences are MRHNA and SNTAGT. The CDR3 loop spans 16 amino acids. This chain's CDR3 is CASSPLSGGNTDTQYF. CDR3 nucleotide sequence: TGTGCCAGCAGTCCCCTTAGCGGGGGAAACACAGATACGCAGTATTTT.

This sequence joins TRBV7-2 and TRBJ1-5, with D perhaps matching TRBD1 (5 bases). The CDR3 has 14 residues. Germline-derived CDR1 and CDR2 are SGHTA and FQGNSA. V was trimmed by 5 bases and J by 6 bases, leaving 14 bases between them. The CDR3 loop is CASSPGTAGQPQHF. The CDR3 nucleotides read TGTGCCAGCAGCCCCGGGACCGCGGGTCAGCCCCAGCATTTT.

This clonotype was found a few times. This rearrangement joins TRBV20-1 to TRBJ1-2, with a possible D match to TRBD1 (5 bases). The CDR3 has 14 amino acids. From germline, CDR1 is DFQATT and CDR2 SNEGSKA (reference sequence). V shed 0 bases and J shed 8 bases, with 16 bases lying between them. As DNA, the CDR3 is TGCAGTGCTAGAGAGGGCTGGGGACGGGAAGGCTACACCTTC. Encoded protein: CSAREGWGREGYTF.

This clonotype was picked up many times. The DNA for the CDR3 is TGTGCCAGCAGCGTAGCGGTAGCGAATGAGCAGTTCTTC. Amino acids: CASSVAVANEQFF. This chain joins TRBV9 and TRBJ2-1; D is possibly TRBD2 (5 bases). Trimming pared 0 bases from V and 7 bases from J, leaving 8 bases between. CDR1 SGDLS and CDR2 YYNGEE come from the germline V gene. The CDR3 loop spans 13 amino acids.